This TCR beta chain appears in the sequencing data of a study of cytotoxic CD8 clonotypes in ibrutinib-treated CLL. The overall study: Across the patients, roughly ten were relapsed/refractory, about 14 treatment-naive and about 17 IGHV unmutated. The samples contained roughly 240,000 productive templates on average. They also contained an average of 94,082 productive rearrangements.

Here immunoSEQ multiplex PCR was the method, and the copy in TCRdb shows in-frame clones only, minus some. The table records over 200,000 clones, about three quarters of them present only once. General study findings and limits: The clonality went up when patients responded to ibrutinib and dropped back toward baseline at progression.

Concerning this clone itself: Its antigen is not identified.

Germline V lookup: CDR1 SNHLY, CDR2 FYNNEI. The germline V and J ends were trimmed by 1 base and 8 bases, with 10 bases remaining between them. The CDR3 consists of 13 residues. The TCR originated in a human donor with chronic lymphocytic leukemia. This material consisted of PBMCs, taken after 12 months of ibrutinib treatment. The rearrangement uses TRBV2 and TRBJ2-3, with D tentatively TRBD1 or TRBD2 (5 bases each). In DNA form, the CDR3 reads TGTGCCAGCAGTGAAGGCCGGGACGTTACGCAGTATTTT. It translates to CASSEGRDVTQYF.